This T cell receptor beta chain was sequenced during a study of blood T cell repertoires in COVID-19. Study overall: The study drew acute and convalescent COVID-19 samples from the United States, Italy and Spain. T cells, B-cell-depleted T cells, or PBMCs provided the cDNA or gDNA that served as material.

In the original analysis: Nucleated cell number was recorded as an estimate derived from reference gene primer amplification. Libraries were prepared by immunoSEQ multiplex PCR; TCRdb keeps only in-frame clonotypes and omits some of them. The DNA was the basis for D and trimming; V, J and clone size are from that table. Altogether roughly 250,000 clones are present, around 82% being singletons, with the ten largest covering approximately 4%. Germline V CDR1 and CDR2: SGHVS, FNYEAQ. There are 14 residues in the CDR3. V lost 5 bases to trimming and J lost 1 base, with 12 bases between them. The chain couples TRBV7-6 to TRBJ2-7; no firm D call. This TCR derives from a man between 45 and 60 years old with active or convalescent COVID-19. The source material was peripheral blood. CDR3 residues: CASSPAGGSYEQYF. The CDR3 region has the DNA TGTGCCAGCAGCCCCGCCGGCGGTTCCTACGAGCAGTACTTC.